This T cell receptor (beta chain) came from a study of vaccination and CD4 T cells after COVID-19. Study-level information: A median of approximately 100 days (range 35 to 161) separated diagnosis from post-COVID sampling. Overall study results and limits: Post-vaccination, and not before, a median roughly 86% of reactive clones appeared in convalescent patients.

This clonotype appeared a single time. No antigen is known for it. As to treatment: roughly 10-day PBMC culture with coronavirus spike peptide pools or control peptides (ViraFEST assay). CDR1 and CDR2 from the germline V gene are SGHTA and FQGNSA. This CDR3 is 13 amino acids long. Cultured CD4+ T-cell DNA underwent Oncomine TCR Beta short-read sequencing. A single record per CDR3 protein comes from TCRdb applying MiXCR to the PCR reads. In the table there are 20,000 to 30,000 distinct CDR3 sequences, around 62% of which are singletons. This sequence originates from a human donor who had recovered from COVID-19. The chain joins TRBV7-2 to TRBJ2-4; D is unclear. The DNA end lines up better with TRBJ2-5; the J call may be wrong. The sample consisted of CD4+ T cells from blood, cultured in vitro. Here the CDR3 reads CASSSRAQETQYF. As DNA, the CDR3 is TGTGCCAGCAGCTCCCGCGCTCAAGAGACCCAGTACTTC.